This paragraph covers one TCR beta chain sequence. Three rounds of nested PCR, following a modified ARM-PCR protocol, produced the TCRbeta library. TCRdb re-derived calls from the multiplex PCR reads in MiXCR, one entry per CDR3 protein. Of under 100,000 distinct CDR3 sequences in the sample, less than 75% were seen once. The sample is drawn from a study of tumor and adjacent non-tumor tissue in lung cancer. About the study: Patients were aged roughly 30 to 76, 10 men and about 5 women, stage I to III.

Trimming removed 2 bases from V and 2 bases from J, with 9 bases in between. This CDR3 is built from 13 residues. Germline V gene lookup returns CDR1 SQVTM and CDR2 ANQGSEA. No cell sorting was done before RNA was extracted from the tissue. This receptor was obtained from a woman in her 70s with non-small cell lung cancer. V gene TRBV29-1 combines with J gene TRBJ2-5; D is undetermined. The sample consisted of lung tumor tissue. The CDR3, as DNA: TGCAGCGTTGAAAGTCCATATCAAGAGACCCAGTACTTC. Translation gives CSVESPYQETQYF. Combining the CDR3 with reference TRBV29-1 and TRBJ2-5 gives the whole variable domain SAVISQKPSRDICQRGTSLTIQCQVDSQVTMMFWYRQQPGQSLTLIATANQGSEATYESGFVIDKFPISRPNLTFSTLTVSNMSPEDSSIYLCSVESPYQETQYFGPGTRLLVL.